The rows below give T cell receptor beta chains drawn from one sample of a study of blood T cell repertoires in COVID-19. Sequencing used immunoSEQ multiplex PCR; TCRdb keeps in-frame clones, though not all of them. The sample shows almost 500,000 clones, less than 90% of them seen only once. The sample was PBMCs or T cells enriched from blood (not recorded which). Receptors were obtained from a woman in her sixties or seventies who had recovered from COVID-19. Both conserved end residues are part of each CDR3. The D gene is left open where the match is weak.

J	D	length	V	CDR3
TRBJ1-4	NA	18	TRBV1	CTSSQECRSLQFNEKLFF
TRBJ1-5	NA	14	TRBV21-1	CASSTSGPGQPQHF
TRBJ1-1	NA	15	TRBV4-1	CASSQDEGRGTEAFF
TRBJ2-1	NA	14	TRBV7-8	CASSLEAHRDEQFF
TRBJ1-1	NA	15	TRBV9	CASSPQSTGNTEAFF
TRBJ1-2	TRBD1	13	TRBV27	CASSWGQGRGYTF
TRBJ1-4	TRBD1	13	TRBV3-1/TRBV3-2	CASRQGQGSKLFF
TRBJ1-3	NA	18	TRBV4-1	CASSQGTALGGSGNTIYF
TRBJ1-1	NA	14	TRBV19	CASSIGLGSLEAFF
TRBJ1-2	NA	11	TRBV29-1	CSVGALHGYTF
TRBJ2-2	TRBD2	16	TRBV11-2	CASSLASGGAAGELFF
TRBJ2-6	NA	16	TRBV25-1	CASSAFRGSGANVLTF
TRBJ1-1	TRBD1	15	TRBV4-1	CASSQESTGGMEAFF
TRBJ2-3	TRBD2	15	TRBV28	CASSHLAGGSDTQYF
TRBJ1-1	NA	15	TRBV5-1	CASSLKFGVNTEAFF
TRBJ1-4	TRBD1	16	TRBV6-2/TRBV6-3	CASSPVGTGGGEKLFF
TRBJ1-5	NA	13	TRBV5-1	CASSLGGSQPQHF
TRBJ2-1	TRBD1	16	TRBV24-1	CATSDPGQGVNNEQFF
TRBJ2-5	TRBD1	16	TRBV5-1	CASSPTPWTGGETQYF
TRBJ2-7	NA	15	TRBV9	CASSVGPPGLYEQYF
TRBJ1-6	TRBD1	14	TRBV5-1	CASSGGTVNSPLHF
TRBJ2-3	NA	13	TRBV6-5	CASSYVRTDTQYF
TRBJ1-1	NA	13	TRBV12-3/TRBV12-4	CASSLGGETEAFF
TRBJ2-5	TRBD2	17	TRBV27	CASSLLGLAVGQETQYF
TRBJ2-3	NA	16	TRBV2	CASSEGYSGSTDTQYF
TRBJ1-2	TRBD1	16	TRBV7-2	CASSLERTGGGYGYTF